The 27 T cell receptor beta chains below were found in one sample sequenced in a study of shared clonotypes between healthy human individuals. The data were produced by immunoSEQ multiplex PCR, yet TCRdb's version contains in-frame clones alone and is incomplete. The sample carries about 330,000 clones, around 74% recorded once. Sequencing was carried out using memory CD4+ T cells sorted from blood. The subset: CD45RA-negative fraction. The source is a man between 25 and 39 years old in good health.

Concerning this clone: Compared with germline, one end of the junction differs, possibly owing to a read error. The gene calls are TRBV7-7 and TRBJ2-1; TRBD1 agrees at 9 bases. CDR3 length equals 15 residues. Per the germline V gene, CDR1 is SSHAT and CDR2 is FNYEAQ (reference sequence). The CDR3 loop is CASSSGQGPRDEQFF. CDR3 DNA sequence: TGTGCTAGCAGCTCCGGACAGGGGCCACGGGATGAGCAGTTCTTC.

This chain uses TRBV25-1 with TRBJ1-5; D not resolved. Germline V CDR1 and CDR2: MGHDK, SYGVNS. Trimming shortened V by 2 bases and J by 6 bases, and 8 bases separated the two germline ends. CDR3 size: 13 residues. The DNA of the CDR3 is TGTGCCAGCAGTGAAAGTGGTATTCAGCCCCAGCATTTT. It specifies CASSESGIQPQHF.

The CDR3 spells CASSSDLISGPWDIQYF. The DNA of the CDR3 is TGTGCCAGCAGCTCTGACCTGATTAGCGGCCCTTGGGACATTCAGTACTTC. The V gene is TRBV7-9, the J gene TRBJ2-4; tentatively, D is TRBD2 (6 bases). The germline V gene encodes CDR1 SEHNR and CDR2 FQNEAQ (reference sequence). The CDR3 loop spans 17 amino acids. V was pared by 4 bases and J by 8 bases, with 24 bases between. Supplemented by reference TRBV7-9 and TRBJ2-4, the full variable domain reads DTGVSQNPRHKITKRGQNVTFRCDPISEHNRLYWYRQTLGQGPEFLTYFQNEAQLEKSRLLSDRFSAERPKGSFSTLEIQRTEQGDSAMYLCASSSDLISGPWDIQYFGAGTRLSVL.

As to this clone: Since a much larger clone is just one base distant, this may be a read error. The chain has TRBV7-2 and TRBJ2-5; TRBD1 matches at 8 bases. J gave up 2 bases and V 4 bases, and 3 bases lay outside the gene matches. CDR1 is SGHTA, CDR2 FQGNSA, per germline. This CDR3 comprises 14 residues. CDR3 DNA sequence: TGTGCCAGCAGCTATAGACAGGGGCAAGAGACCCAGTACTTC. It yields the protein CASSYRQGQETQYF.

Points on this clone: Distinct nucleotide sequences in the sample also encode this CDR3. This sequence joins TRBV5-1 and TRBJ1-2; D is unresolved. The V and J ends lost 0 bases and 5 bases respectively, with 8 bases between them. The germline gives CDR1 SGHRS, CDR2 YFSETQ. The CDR3 has 13 amino acids. This CDR3 reads CASSLDGGYGYTF. The CDR3 coding sequence is TGCGCCAGCAGCTTGGACGGAGGGTATGGCTACACCTTC.

This clone was counted only a few times. V is TRBV6-1 and J is TRBJ1-3; D is unresolved. Germline V lookup: CDR1 MNHNS, CDR2 SASEGT. CDR3 length: 15 amino acids. Trimming took 5 bases from V and 8 from J, leaving 19 bases between them. Here the CDR3 reads CASSSQKVTSDTIYF. The CDR3 DNA reads TGTGCCAGCAGTTCGCAAAAAGTAACATCAGACACCATATATTTT.

This clone has a handful of counts. Other DNA sequences in this specimen translate into the identical CDR3. V usage is TRBV5-4 and J usage is TRBJ2-1; 12 bases are a match to TRBD2. Losses at the gene ends were 5 bases for V and 9 bases for J; bases not matched to a gene: 12. The CDR3 is 16 amino acids. Per the germline V gene, CDR1 is SGHNT and CDR2 is YYREEE (reference sequence). The CDR3 nucleotides are TGTGCCAGCAGTTCCACCCTAGCGGGAGGGCCTCGTGAGCAGTTCTTC. This translates into CASSSTLAGGPREQFF.

This clone was picked up one time. The chain couples TRBV9 to TRBJ1-3; D is undetermined. CDR1 is SGDLS and CDR2 is YYNGEE in the germline V gene. The CDR3 runs to 15 residues. V lost 2 bases to trimming and J lost 3 bases, with 12 bases between them. DNA of the CDR3: TGTGCCAGCAGCGTGGGAGAACAGAGTGGAAACACCATATATTTT. Its translation is CASSVGEQSGNTIYF.

This clone was counted between two and nine times. The rearrangement links TRBV5-5 to TRBJ1-5; 7 bases match TRBD1. V lost 1 base to trimming and J lost 5 bases; unmatched junction nucleotides: 9. This CDR3 is 16 amino acids long. The germline V gene has CDR1 SGHKS and CDR2 YYEKEE (reference sequence). The CDR3 DNA reads TGTGCCAGCAGCTTGAAAACGGACAGGACCTATCAGCCCCAGCATTTT. It encodes CASSLKTDRTYQPQHF.

The chain links TRBV5-5 to TRBJ2-1; D is perhaps TRBD2 (5 bases). Germline V CDR1 and CDR2: SGHKS, YYEKEE (reference sequence). The CDR3 is made up of 14 amino acids. Trimming removed 3 bases from V and 6 bases from J, with 13 bases in between. DNA of the CDR3: TGTGCCAGCAGCTGGATACGAGGACTCAATGAGCAGTTCTTC. Protein product: CASSWIRGLNEQFF.

The chain combines TRBV19 with TRBJ2-3; 8 nucleotides agree with TRBD2. CDR1 and CDR2 from the germline V gene are LNHDA and SQIVND (reference sequence). V was pared by 7 bases and J by 3 bases, with 3 bases of the junction left unmatched. The CDR3 extends over 13 amino acids. Here the CDR3 reads CASNPSGTDTQYF. Written as DNA, the CDR3 is TGTGCCAGTAACCCTAGCGGGACAGATACGCAGTATTTT.

The V and J genes are TRBV5-6 and TRBJ1-5; D remains ambiguous. V lost 2 bases, J lost 1 base, and 10 bases lay in between. The CDR3 is made up of 15 amino acids. Looked up from germline, CDR1 is SGHDT and CDR2 is YYEEEE. The CDR3 nucleotides are TGTGCCAGCAGCTTTGGCAGAGCCAGCAATCAGCCCCAGCATTTT. Its protein is CASSFGRASNQPQHF.

The chain links TRBV28 to TRBJ2-1, with 12 nucleotides matching TRBD1. Trimming took 3 bases from V and 4 from J; bases not matched to a gene: 16. Looked up from germline, CDR1 is MDHEN and CDR2 is SYDVKM. The CDR3 sequence is 20 residues long. The CDR3 is CASSLGTGGSTGKGYNEQFF. The CDR3 nucleotides are TGTGCCAGCAGTTTGGGGACAGGGGGCTCTACTGGTAAGGGTTACAATGAGCAGTTCTTC.

The rearrangement links TRBV12-5 to TRBJ2-5; no definite D call. Germline V gene data show CDR1 as LGHNT and CDR2 as FRNRAP. The V and J ends lost 7 bases and 4 bases respectively, with 16 bases between them. This CDR3 comprises 14 residues. The CDR3, as DNA: TGTGCTAGTGCGGCCCGGGTAGGGATAGAGACCCAGTACTTC. Translated, it gives CASAARVGIETQYF.

This chain links TRBV29-1 with TRBJ2-7; 9 bases fit TRBD1. CDR1 is SQVTM and CDR2 is ANQGSEA in the germline V gene. After removal of 2 bases from V and 2 bases from J, the junction contained 4 bases not matched to a gene. The CDR3 extends over 14 amino acids. The DNA for the CDR3 is TGCAGCGTTGAACGTAGGACAGGGGCCTACGAGCAGTACTTC. Its translation: CSVERRTGAYEQYF.

V and J are TRBV4-3 and TRBJ2-6; D call uncertain. The ends were cut back, 0 bases at V and 0 bases at J, with 24 bases in the middle. The length of the CDR3 is 22 residues. Germline V lookup: CDR1 LGHNA, CDR2 YSLEER. The CDR3 nucleotides are TGCGCCAGCAGCCAAGACCTTATGAGTGGGTCTAGAATCCACTCTGGGGCCAACGTCCTGACTTTC. It codes for CASSQDLMSGSRIHSGANVLTF.

The sample holds a few counts of this clone. V is TRBV5-6 and J is TRBJ2-3; D possibly uses TRBD1 or TRBD2 (5 bases each). The germline V gene has CDR1 SGHDT and CDR2 YYEEEE. The CDR3 has 16 amino acids. The V and J ends lost 4 bases and 4 bases respectively, with 19 bases between them. The CDR3 sequence: CASSRSGTPLADTQYF. The CDR3 region has the DNA TGTGCCAGCAGCCGTTCCGGGACCCCCTTGGCAGATACGCAGTATTTT.

This clone has a handful of counts. V gene TRBV7-2 combines with J gene TRBJ2-1; the match to TRBD2 covers 14 bases. The J segment lost 9 bases and the V segment lost 5 bases, leaving 6 bases of the junction unmatched. Germline values: CDR1 SGHTA, CDR2 FQGNSA. This CDR3 spans 15 amino acids. DNA of the CDR3: TGTGCCAGCAGCGCTGGGACTAGCGGGAGCTTTGAGCAGTTCTTC. It specifies CASSAGTSGSFEQFF. Full variable domain (rest looked up from reference TRBV7-2 and TRBJ2-1): GAGVSQSPSNKVTEKGKDVELRCDPISGHTALYWYRQSLGQGLEFLIYFQGNSAPDKSGLPSDRFSAERTGGSVSTLTIQRTQQEDSAVYLCASSAGTSGSFEQFFGPGTRLTVL.

Only one count was recorded for this clone. This chain joins TRBV6-6 and TRBJ1-1; 8 nucleotides agree with TRBD1. CDR1 and CDR2 (germline): MNHNY, SVGAGI (reference sequence). V was clipped by 5 bases and J by 9 bases; unmatched bases: 5. The CDR3 extends over 12 amino acids. The CDR3 DNA reads TGTGCCAGCAGTACAGGACAGGGAAAAGCTTTCTTT. Its translation: CASSTGQGKAFF.

The CDR3 DNA follows: TGTGCCAGCAGCTTAAACAGGGCCGGCTACACCTTC. Its translation: CASSLNRAGYTF. The V and J genes are TRBV7-2 and TRBJ1-2; D perhaps matches TRBD1 (6 bases). CDR1 SGHTA and CDR2 FQGNSA come from the germline V gene. The CDR3 covers 12 residues. V shed 2 bases and J shed 8 bases, with 9 bases lying between them.

The rearrangement uses TRBV6-4 and TRBJ2-2, with D tentatively TRBD1 (5 bases). CDR3 length: 14 residues. Trimming stripped 6 bases from V and 4 bases from J, with 12 bases between. Germline CDR1 MRHNA, CDR2 SNTAGT. Here the CDR3 reads CASRKTDRTGELFF. For the CDR3, the DNA is TGTGCCAGCAGAAAGACAGATCGCACCGGGGAGCTGTTTTTT.

With respect to this clone: This sample includes further DNA sequences coding for the same CDR3. The chain carries TRBV9 and TRBJ2-7, with 8 nucleotides matching TRBD1. V lost 4 bases, J lost 4 bases, and 7 bases stayed unmatched. The length of the CDR3 is 14 residues. The V gene's germline CDR1 is SGDLS and CDR2 YYNGEE. CDR3 DNA: TGTGCCAGCAGCCCAGGACAGGGAGCTTACGAGCAGTACTTC. Translated: CASSPGQGAYEQYF.

The CDR3 protein is CASSVGEDRVRNEQFF. The CDR3 DNA reads TGTGCCAGCAGCGTAGGTGAGGACAGGGTCAGGAATGAGCAGTTCTTC. The chain couples TRBV9 to TRBJ2-1; 8 nucleotides align to TRBD1. Germline V gene lookup returns CDR1 SGDLS and CDR2 YYNGEE. The J segment lost 7 bases and the V segment lost 0 bases, leaving 9 bases of the junction unmatched. CDR3 length: 16 residues.

This sequence joins TRBV10-3 and TRBJ1-3; unclear D gene. The CDR3 totals 15 residues. Trimming removed 5 bases from V and 2 bases from J, with 13 bases in between. From germline, CDR1 is ENHRY and CDR2 SYGVKD. The DNA for the CDR3 is TGTGCCATCAGTTCCTTTGGAGGGCCTGGAAACACCATATATTTT. Its translation: CAISSFGGPGNTIYF.

This clone was observed a few times. The J gene is TRBJ1-2, the V gene TRBV19; perhaps TRBD1 as D (5 bases). V lost 6 bases and J lost 11, with 22 bases in between. CDR3 length equals 14 residues. Per germline, CDR1 LNHDA and CDR2 SQIVND (reference sequence). The CDR3 nucleotides read TGTGCCAGTAGGCCCCAATGGGGCGGGGGAACTTACACCTTC. Residues: CASRPQWGGGTYTF.

V gene TRBV2 combines with J gene TRBJ2-1; a possible D gene is TRBD2 (5 bases). Germline V gives CDR1 SNHLY, CDR2 FYNNEI. The V gene lost 1 base and the J gene lost 9 bases, with 22 bases spanning the gap. The CDR3 contains 17 residues. CDR3 in DNA: TGTGCCAGCAGTGAAGACTTGAATCTAGTGGGAGCGAGTGAGCAGTTCTTC. Protein sequence: CASSEDLNLVGASEQFF.

J is TRBJ2-7 and V is TRBV5-1; D unclear. The CDR3 loop spans 13 amino acids. Per the germline V gene, CDR1 is SGHRS and CDR2 is YFSETQ. Trimming took off 4 bases at V and 7 bases at J, with 15 bases between the two ends. CDR3: CASSRIGVEEQYF. The CDR3 DNA is TGCGCCAGCAGCCGCATTGGAGTGGAGGAGCAGTACTTC.